These T cell receptor beta chains were read from a single sample in a study of circulating CD8 cells and anti-PD-1 response in melanoma. TCRdb recomputed calls from the reads with MiXCR, one row per CDR3 protein. The sample shows approximately 400 distinct CDR3 sequences, around 13% of them seen only once. The sample here was CD8+ T cells from PBMCs, taken at baseline or after one month of anti-PD-1 therapy (not recorded which). All receptors come from a human donor with melanoma. Both conserved end residues are part of each CDR3. D genes are given only for firm matches.

D	V	J	CDR3
NA	TRBV25-1	TRBJ1-1	CASRTGNTEAFF
TRBD1	TRBV2	TRBJ2-1	CASSRDSSQNEQFF
TRBD2	TRBV27	TRBJ2-3	CASSLAGGTDTQYF
NA	TRBV29-1	TRBJ1-1	CSVVGAGWLNTEAFF
NA	TRBV28	TRBJ2-7	CASTGRNDGSSSYEQYF
NA	TRBV20-1	TRBJ2-5	CSARGLGETQYF
NA	TRBV2	TRBJ2-5	CASSVLIQETQYF
NA	TRBV4-3	TRBJ2-7	CASSPRGSSNEQYF
NA	TRBV20-1	TRBJ2-7	CSAPEGALYEQYF
NA	TRBV7-6	TRBJ1-1	CASSLNEAEGEAFF
NA	TRBV5-6	TRBJ1-1	CASSFLTGEAFF
NA	TRBV19	TRBJ1-5	CASTPTGLGQPQHF
NA	TRBV7-9	TRBJ2-1	CATGEVGKDKQFF
NA	TRBV3-1	TRBJ2-3	CASSQEGLPDTQYF
NA	TRBV10-2	TRBJ1-5	CASSGGPSNQPQHF
TRBD1	TRBV7-8	TRBJ2-7	CASSLEWDRGENF
TRBD2	TRBV19	TRBJ2-7	CASSIGAGTSSYEQYF
NA	TRBV4-3	TRBJ1-1	CASSQPRGLTTEAFF
TRBD1	TRBV27	TRBJ1-1	CASSLSGGTDEAFF
NA	TRBV20-1	TRBJ1-2	CSARDLGVDGYTF
NA	TRBV29-1	TRBJ2-3	CSVGADEHTQYF
NA	TRBV29-1	TRBJ2-3	CSVGTDEHTQYF
NA	TRBV27	TRBJ2-7	CASSLSPILGSEQYF
NA	TRBV19	TRBJ2-1	CGSRSPLYNEQFF
NA	TRBV4-1	TRBJ1-1	CASCLGVLNSEAFF
NA	TRBV18	TRBJ2-7	CASSPTTVHSYEQYF
NA	TRBV7-8	TRBJ2-7	CASSSPSGALAYEQYF
NA	TRBV19	TRBJ2-3	CASSTIQGTDTQYF
NA	TRBV19	TRBJ2-4	CASSIFAGSAKNIQYF
TRBD2	TRBV4-1	TRBJ2-2	CASSLAGGSNTGELFF
NA	TRBV2	TRBJ2-5	CASSALAKETQYF
NA	TRBV29-1	TRBJ2-3	CSVEGGGYRGTDTQYF
TRBD1	TRBV29-1	TRBJ2-7	CSARDRDYGEQYF
NA	TRBV7-2	TRBJ2-1	CASSLALGQYSYNEQFF
NA	TRBV19	TRBJ2-1	CASSIVQNNEQFF
NA	TRBV19	TRBJ1-2	CASSITPVGGADGYTF
NA	TRBV2	TRBJ2-7	CASSAGGGNEQYF
NA	TRBV20-1	TRBJ1-1	CSARDAPWGGANTEAFF
NA	TRBV18	TRBJ2-2	CASSTWGDTGELFF
TRBD2	TRBV2	TRBJ2-3	CASSGLETSDGGHTDTQYF
NA	TRBV5-5	TRBJ2-2	CASSFGLNTGELFF
NA	TRBV6-5	TRBJ2-7	CASSYLSEGPYEQYF
NA	TRBV2	TRBJ2-7	CASSEDGQSYEQYF
NA	TRBV7-9	TRBJ2-1	CAMGEVGKDEQFF
TRBD2	TRBV15	TRBJ2-1	CATSRDTGGYEQFF
NA	TRBV7-2	TRBJ2-5	CASSLDRAIHETQYF
NA	TRBV19	TRBJ2-1	CASSITEDNEQFF
NA	TRBV19	TRBJ2-7	CASSQSYSYEQYF
TRBD2	TRBV2	TRBJ2-1	CAGSPARGMNEQFF
TRBD2	TRBV29-1	TRBJ2-7	CSVDSGRDEQYF
NA	TRBV14	TRBJ2-3	CASSQDVVSSVSDTQYF
NA	TRBV19	TRBJ2-1	CASSIYSSSYNEQFF
NA	TRBV12-3/TRBV12-4	TRBJ2-5	CASSQDPSGETQYF
TRBD2	TRBV29-1	TRBJ2-1	CSALAGGRYEQFF
NA	TRBV12-3/TRBV12-4	TRBJ2-7	CASGAGAVYEQYF
NA	TRBV9	TRBJ2-7	CASSVGGRDEQYF
NA	TRBV19	TRBJ2-3	CASSIRPYTQYF